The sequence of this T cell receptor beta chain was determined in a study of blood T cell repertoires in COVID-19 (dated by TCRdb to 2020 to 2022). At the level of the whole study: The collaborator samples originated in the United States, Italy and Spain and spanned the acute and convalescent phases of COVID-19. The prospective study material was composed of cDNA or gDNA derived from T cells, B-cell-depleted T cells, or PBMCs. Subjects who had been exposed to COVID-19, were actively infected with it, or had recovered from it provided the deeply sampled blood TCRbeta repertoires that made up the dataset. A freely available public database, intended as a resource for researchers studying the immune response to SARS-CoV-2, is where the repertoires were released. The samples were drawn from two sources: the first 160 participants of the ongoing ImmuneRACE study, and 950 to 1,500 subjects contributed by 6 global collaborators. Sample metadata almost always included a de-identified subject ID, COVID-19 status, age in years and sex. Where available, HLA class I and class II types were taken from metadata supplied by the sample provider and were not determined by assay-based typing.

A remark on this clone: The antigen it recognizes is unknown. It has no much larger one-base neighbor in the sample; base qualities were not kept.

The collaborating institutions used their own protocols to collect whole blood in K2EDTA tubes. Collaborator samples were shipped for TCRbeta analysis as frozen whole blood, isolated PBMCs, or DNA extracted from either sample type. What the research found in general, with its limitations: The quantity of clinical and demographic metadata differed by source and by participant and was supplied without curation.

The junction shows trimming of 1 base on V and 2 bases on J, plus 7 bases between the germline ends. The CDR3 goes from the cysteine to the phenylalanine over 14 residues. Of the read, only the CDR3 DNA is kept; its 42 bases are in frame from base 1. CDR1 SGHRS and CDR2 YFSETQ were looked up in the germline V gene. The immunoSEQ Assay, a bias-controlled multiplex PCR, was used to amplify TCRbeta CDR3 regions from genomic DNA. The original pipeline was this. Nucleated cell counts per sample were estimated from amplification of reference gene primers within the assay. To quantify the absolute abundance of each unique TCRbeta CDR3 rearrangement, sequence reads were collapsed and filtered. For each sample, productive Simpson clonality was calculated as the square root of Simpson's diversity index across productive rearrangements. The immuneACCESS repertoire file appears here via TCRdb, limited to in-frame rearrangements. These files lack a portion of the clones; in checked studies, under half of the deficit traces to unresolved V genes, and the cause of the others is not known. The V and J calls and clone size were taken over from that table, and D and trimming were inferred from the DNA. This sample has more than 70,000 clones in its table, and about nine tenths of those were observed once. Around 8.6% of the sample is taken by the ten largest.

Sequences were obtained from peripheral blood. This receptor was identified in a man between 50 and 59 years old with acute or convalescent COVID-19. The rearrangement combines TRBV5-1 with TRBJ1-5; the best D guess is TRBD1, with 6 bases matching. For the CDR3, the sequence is CASSLSGGNQPQHF. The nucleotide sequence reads TGCGCCAGCAGCTTGTCAGGGGGCAATCAGCCCCAGCATTTT. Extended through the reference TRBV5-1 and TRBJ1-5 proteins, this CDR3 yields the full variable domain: KAGVTQTPRYLIKTRGQQVTLSCSPISGHRSVSWYQQTPGQGLQFLFEYFSETQRNKGNFPGRFSGRQFSNSRSEMNVSTLELGDSALYLCASSLSGGNQPQHFGDGTRLSIL.